This TCR beta chain stems from a study of T cell clonality in common variable immunodeficiency (dated by TCRdb to between 2014 and 2017). On the study overall, not on this receptor specifically: Reportedly, TCRbeta sequences from CVID had fewer deletions and N-nucleotide insertions, and highly modified clones with 13 or more V deletions were absent from CVID. According to the authors, figuring out what caused the increased clonality in CVID would require sequencing the repertoires of T cell subpopulations. CVID subjects shared fewer TCRbeta clones with each other than healthy controls did (p < 0.0001). Although equal DNA input was used, an average of approximately 82,000 unique sequences per sample was obtained for controls, compared with some 30,000 for CVID samples. Correlations between repertoire features and clinical complications were limited by patient heterogeneity within the CVID cohort. TCRbeta clonality was higher in CVID subjects than in healthy controls (t-test p = 0.018), and the increase was most characteristic of about a third of subjects.

The CDR3 goes from the cysteine to the phenylalanine over 14 residues. The 33 bases shown cover part of the CDR3, and their frame starts at base 1. Via the germline V gene, CDR1 is MNHNS and CDR2 SASEGT. Trimming accounts for 4 bases at V and 7 bases at J, while the number of junction bases matched to no gene is 7. Diagnosis of CVID followed standard criteria, namely serum IgG, IgA and/or IgM below the normal range together with specific antibody deficiency. A total of 44 subjects (around 15 female and 29 male; age range roughly 9 to 65 years, mean age around 42) were included in the CVID group. Both CVID patients and healthy controls were predominantly of Caucasian heritage. Replacement immunoglobulin therapy had been administered to all CVID subjects for at least one year at the time of study participation. No CVID subject was ill or taking immunomodulatory or immunosuppressive medication when blood was collected. From each donor, 5 to 8 ml of heparinized peripheral whole blood was collected. Genomic DNA from adults with common variable immune deficiency (CVID) and from healthy adult controls was used to sequence TCRbeta CDR3 repertoires. Diluted blood was density-centrifuged over Hypaque 1077 or Ficoll-Paque to isolate peripheral blood mononuclear cells. Genomic DNA was obtained from unsorted mononuclear cells using either Qiagen column purification or a centrifugation-based method.

For sequencing, equivalent amounts of genomic DNA were input from CVID and control samples. For every sample, a 60 bp segment covering the rearranged TCRbeta CDR3 region was amplified and then sequenced. The immunoSEQ assay, a bias-corrected multiplex PCR combined with high-throughput sequencing, was used for TCRbeta amplification. As for the original processing: Each unique nucleotide sequence was treated as a clone and annotated with V, D and J genes, copy number and frequency. Sequences were labeled productive if in frame, and non-productive if out of frame or containing stop codons. As previously described, clonality was calculated on the basis of Shannon's entropy. The predicted amino acid sequences of productive clones were used to derive the mean CDR3 Kyte-Doolittle hydropathy. Hierarchical clustering of scaled V gene usage was performed with the R hclust function using Manhattan distance and complete linkage. To assess clone sharing by CDR3 amino acid sequence, 12 repertoires per group were resampled over 100 rounds. Repertoires were searched for 60 to 80 published EBV-specific and 245 published CMV-specific TCRbeta sequences. A couple of CVID samples yielding fewer than 10,000 sequences were excluded from analysis, leaving approximately 40 CVID repertoires. This is the immuneACCESS table as TCRdb keeps it, with only in-frame sequences that have V and J called. A part of the clones is gone; compared with another copy, unresolved V genes explain less than half, and the rest is unexplained. That table gives V, J and clone size, and the DNA gave D and trimming. In this sample, tens of thousands of clones appear, none counted once only. The ten largest make up 29% of the sample.

This clone was seen only a few times. What this receptor recognizes is not known. The read halts 3 residues ahead of the CDR3 end, with the missing end drawn from the germline J gene. This TCR came from a human donor with common variable immunodeficiency. The sequenced sample was peripheral blood mononuclear cells. The V and J genes are TRBV6-1 and TRBJ1-5; 7 bases in between match TRBD1. The covered CDR3 bases are TGTGCCAGCAGTGTTCACAGGGGTGAGCAGCCC. It codes for CASSVHRGEQP. The CDR3 in full is CASSVHRGEQPQHF.